The 22 T cell receptor beta chains presented below share a single source sample, sequenced in a study of CD8+CD57+ T cells in acquired aplastic anemia. Researchers used genomic DNA as the template to profile TCR beta VDJ and CDR3. TCRdb reprocessed the reads via MiXCR and lists one record per CDR3 protein. The sample records about 190,000 distinct CDR3 sequences, approximately 52% being singletons. The material sequenced was sorted CD4+, CD8+, or CD8+CD57+ T cells (not recorded which) from PBMCs. These receptor sequences come from a human donor in good health, serving as a control.

The J gene is TRBJ2-5, the V gene TRBV7-3; D not certain. This CDR3 has 15 residues. V was shortened by 5 bases and J by 4 bases, with 17 bases between the two germline ends. CDR1 is SGHTA, CDR2 FQGTGA, per germline. The chain's CDR3 is CASSLGGSVGETQYF. The CDR3 region has the DNA TGTGCCAGCAGCCTAGGCGGCAGCGTGGGAGAGACCCAGTACTTC.

Regarding this clonotype: A read error may produce the germline difference seen at one junction end. The gene calls are TRBV24-1 and TRBJ1-5, with D tentatively TRBD1 (5 bases). This CDR3 comprises 16 residues. Germline assignment: CDR1 KGHDR and CDR2 SFDVKD. The CDR3: CATSEAGRNSNQPLHF. The DNA for the CDR3 is TGCGCCACCAGTGAAGCAGGGAGGAATAGCAATCAGCCCCTGCATTTT.

The chain employs TRBV29-1 and TRBJ2-5; D is unclear. V lost 4 bases to trimming and J lost 0 bases, with 3 bases between them. The CDR3 length is 11 residues. Germline lookup yields CDR1 SQVTM and CDR2 ANQGSEA. CDR3 in DNA: TGCAGCGTTGGACACCAAGAGACCCAGTACTTC. The encoded protein is CSVGHQETQYF.

A single count supports this clonotype. The chain joins TRBV20-1 to TRBJ1-6; 12 bases align to TRBD1. The CDR3 is 15 amino acids. Per the germline V gene, CDR1 is DFQATT and CDR2 is SNEGSKA (reference sequence). Unmatched junction bases numbered 6, after V lost 6 bases and J lost 6 bases. The CDR3: CSAGGQGAANSPLHF. CDR3 bases: TGCAGTGCGGGGGGACAGGGGGCGGCTAATTCACCCCTCCACTTT.

This clonotype was detected only once. A read error may explain this, as a much larger clone is one base away. The chain combines TRBV27 with TRBJ1-2; the D gene is possibly TRBD1 (5 bases). Trimming took off 6 bases at V and 8 bases at J, with 19 bases between the two ends. In germline, CDR1 is MNHEY, CDR2 SMNVEV (reference sequence). There are 14 residues in the CDR3. Here the CDR3 reads CASRNRCLGDGYTF. CDR3 nucleotide sequence: TGTGCCAGCAGGAATAGATGCCTCGGGGACGGCTACACCTTC.

The rearrangement uses TRBV28 and TRBJ2-1, with 10 bases that match TRBD2. Losses at the gene ends were 7 bases for V and 6 bases for J; bases not matched to a gene: 9. The CDR3 totals 15 residues. CDR1 is MDHEN and CDR2 is SYDVKM in the germline V gene. CDR3 nucleotide sequence: TGTGCCAGCAAAAGAAGCGGGGGGGCCTCCAATGAGCAGTTCTTC. Its protein is CASKRSGGASNEQFF.

Ten or more counts support this clonotype. The J gene is TRBJ1-6, the V gene TRBV7-9; 7 nucleotides match TRBD1. Germline CDR1 SEHNR, CDR2 FQNEAQ (reference sequence). Trimming cost V 0 bases and J 7 bases; bases outside gene matches: 6. The CDR3 consists of 16 residues. In DNA, the CDR3 is TGTGCCAGCAGCTTAGCTGGAGGGGGCGGGAATTCACCCCTCCACTTT. It encodes CASSLAGGGGNSPLHF.

The genes are TRBV9 and TRBJ2-3; the match to TRBD2 covers 8 bases. The germline CDR1 and CDR2 sequences are SGDLS and YYNGEE. Losses at the gene ends were 4 bases for V and 6 bases for J; bases not matched to a gene: 16. The CDR3 is 17 amino acids. The CDR3 region is CASSPGASGGAGDTQYF. The DNA of the CDR3 is TGTGCCAGCAGCCCAGGGGCCAGCGGGGGAGCAGGGGATACGCAGTATTTT.

This clonotype turned up a few times. The chain links TRBV29-1 to TRBJ2-7; 7 positions match TRBD1. The germline CDR1 and CDR2 sequences are SQVTM and ANQGSEA. This CDR3 is built from 10 residues. V was clipped by 7 bases and J by 6 bases; unmatched bases: 3. Here the CDR3 DNA reads TGCAGCGCCCGGGACAGCGAGCAGTACTTC. This gives the protein CSARDSEQYF.

The rearrangement links TRBV29-1 to TRBJ1-1; D gene unclear. V dropped 3 bases and J dropped 10 bases, with 9 bases sitting between them. Looked up from germline, CDR1 is SQVTM and CDR2 is ANQGSEA. The CDR3 runs to 10 residues. The CDR3 spells CSVDVDGAFF. The CDR3, as DNA: TGCAGCGTTGATGTGGACGGAGCTTTCTTT.

V gene TRBV11-2 combines with J gene TRBJ2-5; D remains ambiguous. The CDR3 extends over 13 amino acids. Deletions cut 2 bases from V and 5 bases from J, with 9 bases between. Germline loops: CDR1 SGHAT, CDR2 FQNNGV. CDR3: CASSLTGWETQYF. CDR3 DNA: TGTGCCAGCAGCTTAACGGGCTGGGAGACCCAGTACTTC.

The V call is TRBV7-2, the J call TRBJ2-7, with D possibly called TRBD1 or TRBD2 (5 bases each). V lost 5 bases to trimming and J lost 5 bases, with 13 bases between them. CDR3 length: 13 amino acids. Germline CDR1 SGHTA, CDR2 FQGNSA. CDR3 nucleotide sequence: TGTGCCAGCAGCCGGCTGGGGGAGCACGAGCAGTACTTC. This translates into CASSRLGEHEQYF.

CDR3 sequence reads: CASRDTLLVRNYSYEQYF. CDR3 DNA sequence: TGCGCCAGCAGAGACACCTTGTTAGTCAGGAATTACTCCTACGAGCAGTACTTC. The J gene is TRBJ2-7, the V gene TRBV10-2; D is uncertain. This CDR3 contains 18 residues. Germline V gene lookup returns CDR1 WSHSY and CDR2 SAAADI. V was shortened by 6 bases and J by 0 bases, with 24 bases between the two germline ends.

This clonotype was counted at least ten times. The chain employs TRBV2 and TRBJ1-2, with 8 bases fitting TRBD1. CDR1 is SNHLY, CDR2 FYNNEI, per germline. This CDR3 spans 17 amino acids. After removal of 6 bases from V and 1 base from J, the junction contained 13 bases not matched to a gene. The CDR3, as DNA: TGTGCCAGCAGCCCCCGGACAGGGCGCTTAATTAACTATGGCTACACCTTC. It is translated as CASSPRTGRLINYGYTF.

The rearrangement links TRBV7-2 to TRBJ1-1, with 11 bases that match TRBD1. Trimming removed 0 bases from V and 7 bases from J; junction bases left unmatched: 7. Per the germline V gene, CDR1 is SGHTA and CDR2 is FQGNSA. The CDR3 length is 16 residues. For the CDR3, the DNA is TGTGCCAGCAGCTTAGCCCCGGACAGGGGGCGAGGTGAAGCTTTCTTT. Amino acids: CASSLAPDRGRGEAFF.

This chain joins TRBV15 and TRBJ2-1, with D unclear. The ends were cut back, 3 bases at V and 6 bases at J, with 18 bases in the middle. The CDR3 has 16 residues. The germline gives CDR1 LNHNV, CDR2 YYDKDF (reference sequence). CDR3 sequence reads: CATSSLGSPQPNEQFF. CDR3 coding DNA: TGTGCCACCAGCAGCTTAGGATCCCCCCAGCCCAATGAGCAGTTCTTC.

This clonotype was seen at least ten times. This chain links TRBV6-5 with TRBJ1-4; D may be TRBD1 (5 bases). Trimming pared 5 bases from V and 10 bases from J, leaving 14 bases between. Germline V gives CDR1 MNHEY, CDR2 SVGAGI. The CDR3 is made up of 13 amino acids. The CDR3 bases are TGTGCCAGCAGTCTGACGGGCGGGGCAAAACTGTTTTTT. Translation: CASSLTGGAKLFF.

On this clonotype itself: Just one base apart from a much larger clone, this may be a read error. The CDR3 sequence: CASSPPSSGGAETLYF. CDR3 in DNA: TGTGCCAGCAGTCCCCCCTCTAGCGGGGGGGCGGAGACCCTGTACTTC. The rearrangement uses TRBV6-2 or TRBV6-3 and TRBJ2-5; 12 bases align to TRBD2. Germline V CDR1 and CDR2: MNHEY, SVGEGT. The CDR3 runs to 16 residues.

The rearrangement links TRBV2 to TRBJ2-1; 9 nucleotides line up with TRBD2. This CDR3 has 15 residues. Trimming at V came to 5 bases and at J to 7 bases, leaving 9 bases not matched to a gene. CDR1 SNHLY and CDR2 FYNNEI come from the germline V gene. The CDR3 loop reads CASSYSGGRGNEQFF. CDR3 nucleotide sequence: TGTGCCAGCAGTTATAGCGGGGGCCGGGGAAATGAGCAGTTCTTC.

Notes on this clonotype: Since no conserved phenylalanine or tryptophan closes the CDR3, a read error is the likely cause. The DNA is left out, because the CDR3 cannot be placed on it with certainty; the CDR3 is given as TCRdb lists it. This sequence joins TRBV7-2 and TRBJ1-5; whether TRBD1, the table's D call, matches the DNA was not checked. The CDR3 length is 8 residues, termini included. Looked up from germline, CDR1 is SGHTA and CDR2 is FQGNSA. The CDR3 loop reads CASSQTGV.

This chain uses TRBV20-1 with TRBJ1-2; TRBD1 might be the D (6 bases). The CDR3 runs to 12 residues. The germline V gene encodes CDR1 DFQATT and CDR2 SNEGSKA (reference sequence). V lost 3 bases and J lost 7, with 12 bases in between. CDR3 region: CSASEQGGGYTF. In nucleotides, the CDR3 is TGCAGTGCTAGTGAACAGGGTGGTGGCTACACCTTC.

This clonotype occurred many times. The chain employs TRBV7-9 and TRBJ1-4; 7 positions match TRBD1. Germline V lookup: CDR1 SEHNR, CDR2 FQNEAQ (reference sequence). There are 14 residues in the CDR3. Losses at the gene ends were 5 bases for V and 2 bases for J; bases not matched to a gene: 2. The CDR3 reads CASSTGQTNEKLFF. In DNA, the CDR3 is TGTGCCAGCAGCACGGGACAGACTAATGAAAAACTGTTTTTT. Full variable domain (missing parts from reference TRBV7-9 and TRBJ1-4): DTGVSQNPRHKITKRGQNVTFRCDPISEHNRLYWYRQTLGQGPEFLTYFQNEAQLEKSRLLSDRFSAERPKGSFSTLEIQRTEQGDSAMYLCASSTGQTNEKLFFGSGTQLSVL.